This TCR beta chain was found in a study of blood T cells in healthy people across ages. The study, taken as a whole, reports: Researchers said unsorted PBMCs prevented a conclusive naive versus antigen-experienced comparison. Naive T cell percentage by flow cytometry tracked strongly with beta diversity.

In this sample, this clonotype turned up a few times. The antigen is unknown. Germline assignment: CDR1 LGHNA and CDR2 YSLEER. The CDR3 sequence is 16 residues long. The V gene end was trimmed by 1 base and the J gene end by 5 bases; junction bases not matched to a gene: 7. A second about 7 to 11 cycle PCR used barcoded and J-beta primers. Each CDR3 protein gets one entry after TCRdb re-called the 5' RACE reads with MiXCR. This sample yields around 1,000,000 distinct CDR3 sequences, of which under 30% are seen a single time; 0.75% belongs to the top ten. This sample also belongs to another study, concerning T cells of mothers and their children. This second study says: Amplification in the second PCR used the M1S primer, which added sample barcodes and 2-4 random nucleotides. Overlap ran slightly, non-significantly higher for related than unrelated mother-child pairs.

This chain connects TRBV4-3 to TRBJ2-1, with 8 bases fitting TRBD1. The sequenced material came from blood. The TCR originated in a girl aged 2-15 years in good health. The CDR3 nucleotides are TGCGCCAGCAGCCAAGGTGCAGGGACAGGAGACAATGAGCAGTTCTTC. It yields the protein CASSQGAGTGDNEQFF.